The present T cell receptor (beta chain) was sequenced within a study of blood T cell repertoires in COVID-19. About the study: Sites in the United States, Italy and Spain provided acute and convalescent COVID-19 samples. Sources were T cells, B-cell-depleted T cells, or PBMCs; the material itself was cDNA or gDNA.

In the original processing: The assay estimated nucleated cells by amplifying reference gene primers. The table came from immunoSEQ multiplex PCR; TCRdb's copy has only in-frame clones and leaves some out. D and trimming come from the DNA, and the V and J calls and clone size come from that table. The table shows fewer than 65,000 clones, with approximately 90% occurring only once. J lost 7 bases, V lost 6 bases, and 8 bases had no gene match. This CDR3 is built from 14 residues. CDR1 is MNHEY, CDR2 SVGEGT, per germline. The rearrangement links TRBV6-2 or TRBV6-3 to TRBJ2-1, with 8 bases lining up with TRBD2. The clonotype comes from a woman at least 80 years old with acute or convalescent COVID-19. The sequenced material came from peripheral blood. The CDR3, as DNA: TGTGCCAGCAGCTCCGGGACTAGTGGTAATGAGCAGTTCTTC. Amino acid sequence: CASSSGTSGNEQFF.